This is a list of T cell receptor beta chains from one sample in a study of graft-versus-host responses after intestinal transplantation. Produced via immunoSEQ multiplex PCR; TCRdb's table is partial and in-frame only. The sample consists of 80,000 to 100,000 clones, around nine tenths of them appearing once. No antigen has been identified for these receptors. Sequenced here: unstimulated CD4+ T cells sorted from spleen or lymph node cells, sampled before intestinal transplant. The receptors were sampled from a human donor who received an intestinal transplant. CDR3s include the opening cysteine and the closing phenylalanine or tryptophan. Fields, in order: J gene, V gene, D gene, clone size, CDR3 protein, CDR3 DNA. A D gene is named only where the DNA matches it firmly. Only part of the rows carry a size: once, few, many, or a class if the clone is expanded.

J gene: TRBJ2-3; V gene: TRBV4-2; D gene: TRBD2; clone size: .; CDR3 protein: CASSQGQRGGPDTQYF; CDR3 DNA: TGTGCCAGCAGCCAAGGACAGCGGGGGGGCCCAGATACGCAGTATTTT
J gene: TRBJ2-3; V gene: TRBV14; D gene: .; clone size: .; CDR3 protein: CASRAGVADTQYF; CDR3 DNA: TGTGCCAGCAGGGCAGGGGTGGCAGATACGCAGTATTTT
J gene: TRBJ2-7; V gene: TRBV6-6; D gene: TRBD2; clone size: .; CDR3 protein: CASSPTTAGAAYEQYF; CDR3 DNA: TGTGCCAGCAGCCCTACCACAGCGGGAGCGGCCTACGAGCAGTACTTC
J gene: TRBJ2-2; V gene: TRBV19; D gene: TRBD1; clone size: .; CDR3 protein: CASSPQGLAGELFF; CDR3 DNA: TGTGCCAGTAGTCCACAGGGGCTCGCCGGGGAGCTGTTTTTT
J gene: TRBJ1-6; V gene: TRBV6-5; D gene: TRBD1; clone size: .; CDR3 protein: CASSYEGAGVSPLHF; CDR3 DNA: TGTGCCAGCAGTTACGAGGGGGCTGGGGTATCACCCCTCCACTTT
J gene: TRBJ2-3; V gene: TRBV30; D gene: .; clone size: .; CDR3 protein: CAWSELARDTDTQYF; CDR3 DNA: TGTGCCTGGAGTGAACTAGCTCGCGACACAGATACGCAGTATTTT
J gene: TRBJ1-2; V gene: TRBV7-2; D gene: .; clone size: .; CDR3 protein: CASYRDNNYGYTF; CDR3 DNA: TGTGCCAGCTACCGGGACAACAACTATGGCTACACCTTC
J gene: TRBJ2-1; V gene: TRBV7-9; D gene: TRBD2; clone size: .; CDR3 protein: CASNRLAGPPRNEQFF; CDR3 DNA: TGTGCCAGCAATCGACTAGCGGGGCCACCACGCAATGAGCAGTTCTTC
J gene: TRBJ2-7; V gene: TRBV5-6; D gene: TRBD2; clone size: .; CDR3 protein: CASSLAGLGFYEQYF; CDR3 DNA: TGTGCCAGCAGCTTGGCGGGACTAGGGTTCTACGAGCAGTACTTC
J gene: TRBJ1-2; V gene: TRBV6-5; D gene: .; clone size: .; CDR3 protein: CASSLTGPDHGYTF; CDR3 DNA: TGTGCCAGCAGTTTGACAGGCCCTGACCATGGCTACACCTTC
J gene: TRBJ2-1; V gene: TRBV5-1; D gene: .; clone size: .; CDR3 protein: CASMGPGNHNEQFF; CDR3 DNA: TGCGCCAGCATGGGTCCAGGGAATCACAATGAGCAGTTCTTC
J gene: TRBJ1-1; V gene: TRBV2; D gene: .; clone size: .; CDR3 protein: CASSGISMNTEAFF; CDR3 DNA: TGTGCCAGCAGTGGGATTAGCATGAACACTGAAGCTTTCTTT
J gene: TRBJ1-4; V gene: TRBV5-8; D gene: .; clone size: .; CDR3 protein: CASSLKGPATNEKLFF; CDR3 DNA: TGTGCCAGCAGCCTGAAGGGGCCTGCAACTAATGAAAAACTGTTTTTT
J gene: TRBJ1-1; V gene: TRBV6-6; D gene: TRBD1; clone size: .; CDR3 protein: CASSLLGNRGLIEAFF; CDR3 DNA: TGTGCCAGCAGTTTACTCGGAAACAGGGGGCTCATTGAAGCTTTCTTT
J gene: TRBJ2-7; V gene: TRBV6-5; D gene: .; clone size: .; CDR3 protein: CASRGSTYEQYF; CDR3 DNA: TGTGCCAGCCGCGGGTCAACCTACGAGCAGTACTTC
J gene: TRBJ2-3; V gene: TRBV5-1; D gene: .; clone size: .; CDR3 protein: CASSLGGPDTQYF; CDR3 DNA: TGCGCCAGCAGCTTGGGGGGCCCAGATACGCAGTATTTT
J gene: TRBJ2-7; V gene: TRBV5-1; D gene: TRBD1; clone size: .; CDR3 protein: CASSLGGLTGAEQYF; CDR3 DNA: TGCGCCAGCAGCTTGGGCGGGTTGACAGGGGCCGAGCAGTACTTC
J gene: TRBJ2-5; V gene: TRBV5-6; D gene: TRBD2; clone size: .; CDR3 protein: CASSFSLAGDETQYF; CDR3 DNA: TGTGCCAGCAGCTTCAGCCTAGCGGGGGACGAGACCCAGTACTTC
J gene: TRBJ1-4; V gene: TRBV6-1; D gene: TRBD1; clone size: .; CDR3 protein: CASSGGQGVDEKLFF; CDR3 DNA: TGTGCCAGCAGTGGAGGACAGGGGGTAGATGAAAAACTGTTTTTT
J gene: TRBJ2-4; V gene: TRBV4-3; D gene: .; clone size: .; CDR3 protein: CASSQDQGWETKNIQYF; CDR3 DNA: TGCGCCAGCAGCCAAGATCAAGGGTGGGAGACCAAAAACATTCAGTACTTC
J gene: TRBJ2-3; V gene: TRBV7-9; D gene: .; clone size: .; CDR3 protein: CASSLDLRDTQYF; CDR3 DNA: TGTGCCAGCAGCTTAGATCTTAGAGATACGCAGTATTTT
J gene: TRBJ2-1; V gene: TRBV28; D gene: TRBD2; clone size: once; CDR3 protein: CASSLLRASGDNEQFF; CDR3 DNA: TGTGCCAGCAGTTTATTAAGGGCTAGCGGGGACAATGAGCAGTTCTTC